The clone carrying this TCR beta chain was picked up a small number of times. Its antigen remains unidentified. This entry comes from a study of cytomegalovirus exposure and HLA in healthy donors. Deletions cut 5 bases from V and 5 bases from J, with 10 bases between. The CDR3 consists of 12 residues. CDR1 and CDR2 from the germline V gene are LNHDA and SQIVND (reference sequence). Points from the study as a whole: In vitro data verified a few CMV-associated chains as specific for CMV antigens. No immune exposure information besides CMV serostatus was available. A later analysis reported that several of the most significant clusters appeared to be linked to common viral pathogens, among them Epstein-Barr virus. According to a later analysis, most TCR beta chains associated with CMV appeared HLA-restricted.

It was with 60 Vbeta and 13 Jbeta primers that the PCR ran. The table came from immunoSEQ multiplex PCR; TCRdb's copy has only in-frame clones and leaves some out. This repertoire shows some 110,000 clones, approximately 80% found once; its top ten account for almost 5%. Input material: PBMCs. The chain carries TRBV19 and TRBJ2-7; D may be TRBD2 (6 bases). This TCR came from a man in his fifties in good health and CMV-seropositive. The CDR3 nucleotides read TGTGCCAGTAGTCCCGGGACTGACGAGCAGTACTTC. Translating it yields CASSPGTDEQYF.